The T cell receptor (beta chain) under discussion was sequenced for a study of beta chain features in type 1 diabetes. Notes on the study in general: It was among patients, rather than healthy donors, that naive, central memory and Treg TCRB repertoires appeared more similar. Significant though moderate, a shortening of TCRB CDR3s appeared in all four CD4+ subsets of Type 1 diabetes patients.

Every donor provided one heparinised blood draw, which averaged approximately 120 mL. The germline CDR1 and CDR2 sequences are SGHNT and YYREEE (reference sequence). J lost 6 bases, V lost 2 bases, and 6 bases had no gene match. This CDR3 region has 16 residues. Points on this clone: Antigen specificity is unknown.

Every bit of the isolated RNA underwent reverse transcription, so sequencing read expressed TCRB transcripts. An average roughly 3.5 million reads came from naive, central memory and regulatory T cell samples. Measured with immunoSEQ multiplex PCR; TCRdb has only the in-frame clones, and not every one. The sample lists about 320,000 clones, around 13% occurring once. V gene TRBV5-4 combines with J gene TRBJ2-7; TRBD2 matches at 15 bases. Material: central memory CD4+ T cells from blood. The origin of this receptor is a man aged 30 to 45 in good health. For the CDR3, the DNA is TGTGCCAGCAGCTTCGGACTAGCGGGAGGGCCCAGCGAGCAGTACGTC. Protein sequence: CASSFGLAGGPSEQYV.